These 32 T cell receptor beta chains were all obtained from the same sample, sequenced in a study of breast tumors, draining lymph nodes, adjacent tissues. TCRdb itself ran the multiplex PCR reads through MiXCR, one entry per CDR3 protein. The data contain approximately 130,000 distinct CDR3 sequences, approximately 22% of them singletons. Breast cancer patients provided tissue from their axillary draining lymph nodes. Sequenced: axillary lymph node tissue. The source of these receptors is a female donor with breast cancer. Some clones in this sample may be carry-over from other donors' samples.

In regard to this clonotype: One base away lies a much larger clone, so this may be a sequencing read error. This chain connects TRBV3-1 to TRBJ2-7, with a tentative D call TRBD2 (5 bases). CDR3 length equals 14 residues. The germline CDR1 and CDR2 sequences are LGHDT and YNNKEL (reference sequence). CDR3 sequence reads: CASNQGLSLYEQYF. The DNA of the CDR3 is TGTGCCAGCAACCAAGGACTTTCACTTTACGAGCAGTACTTC.

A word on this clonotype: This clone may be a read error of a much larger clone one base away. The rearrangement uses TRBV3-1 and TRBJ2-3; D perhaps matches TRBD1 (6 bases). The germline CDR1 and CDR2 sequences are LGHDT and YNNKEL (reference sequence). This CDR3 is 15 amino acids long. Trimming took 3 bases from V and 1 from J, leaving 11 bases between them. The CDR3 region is CASSQPGTRTDTQYF. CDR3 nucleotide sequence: TGTGCCAGCAGCCAGCCCGGGACACGCACAGATACGCAGTATTTT.

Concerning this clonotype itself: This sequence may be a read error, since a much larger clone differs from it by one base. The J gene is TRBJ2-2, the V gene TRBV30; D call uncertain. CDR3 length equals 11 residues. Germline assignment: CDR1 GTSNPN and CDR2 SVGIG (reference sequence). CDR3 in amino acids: CVCIDTGELFF. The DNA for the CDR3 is TGTGTCTGTATAGACACCGGGGAGCTGTTTTTT.

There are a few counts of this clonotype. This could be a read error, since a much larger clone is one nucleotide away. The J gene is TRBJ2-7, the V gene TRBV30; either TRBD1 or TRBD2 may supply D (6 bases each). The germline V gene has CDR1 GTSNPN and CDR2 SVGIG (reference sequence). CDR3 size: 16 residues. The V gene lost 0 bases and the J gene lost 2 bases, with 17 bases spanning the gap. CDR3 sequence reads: CAWSVLRGERAYEQYF. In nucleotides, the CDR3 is TGTGCCTGGAGTGTACTGAGGGGGGAGAGGGCCTACGAGCAGTACTTC.

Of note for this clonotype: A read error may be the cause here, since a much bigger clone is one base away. The CDR3 region is CASSGSILGGYTF. The CDR3 region has the DNA TGTGCCAGCAGTGGCTCGATTTTGGGGGGCTACACCTTC. The V and J genes are TRBV6-4 and TRBJ1-2; D gene uncertain. Germline V gives CDR1 MRHNA, CDR2 SNTAGT. Trimming shortened V by 4 bases and J by 8 bases, and 14 bases separated the two germline ends. The CDR3 runs 13 residues.

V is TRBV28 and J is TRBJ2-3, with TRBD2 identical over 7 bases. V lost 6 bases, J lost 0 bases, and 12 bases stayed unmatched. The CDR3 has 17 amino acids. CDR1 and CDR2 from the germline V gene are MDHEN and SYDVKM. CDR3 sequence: CASRGLWLAESTDTQYF. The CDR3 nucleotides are TGTGCCAGCAGGGGTCTGTGGCTAGCGGAGAGCACAGATACGCAGTATTTT.

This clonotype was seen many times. CDR3 residues: CATSGPGGSGANVLTF. In DNA, the CDR3 is TGTGCCACCAGTGGGCCCGGTGGGTCTGGGGCCAACGTCCTGACTTTC. The genes are TRBV24-1 and TRBJ2-6; no clear D. Trimming pared 5 bases from V and 1 base from J, leaving 11 bases between. The CDR3 totals 16 residues. Germline V CDR1 and CDR2: KGHDR, SFDVKD.

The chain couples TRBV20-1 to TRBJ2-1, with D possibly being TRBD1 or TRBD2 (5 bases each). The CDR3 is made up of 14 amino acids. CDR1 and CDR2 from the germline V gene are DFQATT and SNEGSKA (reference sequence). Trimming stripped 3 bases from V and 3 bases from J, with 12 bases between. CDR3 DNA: TGCAGTGCTAGGAGGGGTCTGGGCTACAATGAGCAGTTCTTC. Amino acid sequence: CSARRGLGYNEQFF.

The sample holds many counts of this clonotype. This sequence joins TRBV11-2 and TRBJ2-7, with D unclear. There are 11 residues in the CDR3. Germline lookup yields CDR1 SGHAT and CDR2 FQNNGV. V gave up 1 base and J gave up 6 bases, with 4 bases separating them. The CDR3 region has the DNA TGTGCCAGCAGCTTAGTGCGCGAGCAGTACTTC. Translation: CASSLVREQYF.

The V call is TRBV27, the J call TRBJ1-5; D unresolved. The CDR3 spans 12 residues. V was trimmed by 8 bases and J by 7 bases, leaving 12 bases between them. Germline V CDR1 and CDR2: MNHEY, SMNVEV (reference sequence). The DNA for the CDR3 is TGTGCCAGCGGCGGTTCTGGACAGCCCCAGCATTTT. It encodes CASGGSGQPQHF.

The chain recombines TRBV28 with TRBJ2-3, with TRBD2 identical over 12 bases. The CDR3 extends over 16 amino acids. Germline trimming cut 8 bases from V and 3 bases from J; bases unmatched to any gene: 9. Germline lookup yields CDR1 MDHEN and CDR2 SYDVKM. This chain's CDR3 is CASSRMGTSGTDTQYF. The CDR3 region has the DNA TGTGCCAGCTCAAGAATGGGGACTAGCGGGACAGATACGCAGTATTTT.

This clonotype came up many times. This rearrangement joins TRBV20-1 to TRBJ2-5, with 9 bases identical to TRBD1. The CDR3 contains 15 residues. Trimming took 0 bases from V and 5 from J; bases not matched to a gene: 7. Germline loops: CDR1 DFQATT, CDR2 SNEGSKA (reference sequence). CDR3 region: CSARERGQGMETQYF. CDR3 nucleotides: TGCAGTGCTAGAGAGCGGGGACAGGGTATGGAGACCCAGTACTTC.

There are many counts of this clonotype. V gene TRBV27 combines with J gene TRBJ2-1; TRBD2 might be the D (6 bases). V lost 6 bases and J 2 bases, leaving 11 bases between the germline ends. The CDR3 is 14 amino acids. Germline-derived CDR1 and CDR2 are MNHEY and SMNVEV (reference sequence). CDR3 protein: CASRVAGPYNEQFF. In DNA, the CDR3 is TGTGCCAGCAGGGTGGCGGGGCCCTACAATGAGCAGTTCTTC.

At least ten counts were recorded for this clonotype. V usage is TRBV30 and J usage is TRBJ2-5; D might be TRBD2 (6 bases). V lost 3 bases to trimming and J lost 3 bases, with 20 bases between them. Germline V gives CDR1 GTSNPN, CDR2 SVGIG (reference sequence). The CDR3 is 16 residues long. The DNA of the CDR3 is TGTGCCTGGAGCGGGGGTGGACGCGGGGAAAAAGAGACCCAGTACTTC. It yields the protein CAWSGGGRGEKETQYF.

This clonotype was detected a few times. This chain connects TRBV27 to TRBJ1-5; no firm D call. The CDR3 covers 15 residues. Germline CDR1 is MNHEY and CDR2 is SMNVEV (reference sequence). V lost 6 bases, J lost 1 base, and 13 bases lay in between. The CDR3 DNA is TGTGCCAGCAGCCGGGGAGGGAGGAGCAATCAGCCCCAGCATTTT. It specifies CASSRGGRSNQPQHF.

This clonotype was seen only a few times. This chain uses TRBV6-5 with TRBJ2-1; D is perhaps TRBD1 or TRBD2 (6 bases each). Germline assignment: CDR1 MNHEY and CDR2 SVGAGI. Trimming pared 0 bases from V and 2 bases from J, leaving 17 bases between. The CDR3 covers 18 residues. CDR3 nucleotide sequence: TGTGCCAGCAGTTACTCGGGGGGAAGGGGGATTACCTACAATGAGCAGTTCTTC. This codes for CASSYSGGRGITYNEQFF.

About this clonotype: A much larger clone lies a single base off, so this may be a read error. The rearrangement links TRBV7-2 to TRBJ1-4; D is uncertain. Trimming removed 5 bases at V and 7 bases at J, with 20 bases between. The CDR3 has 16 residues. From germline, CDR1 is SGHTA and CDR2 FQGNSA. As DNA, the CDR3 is TGTGCCAGCAGCCGCACGGCGGGTCTTCTAACTGAAAAACTGTTTTTT. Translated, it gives CASSRTAGLLTEKLFF. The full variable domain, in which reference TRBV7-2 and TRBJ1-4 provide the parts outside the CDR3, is GAGVSQSPSNKVTEKGKDVELRCDPISGHTALYWYRQSLGQGLEFLIYFQGNSAPDKSGLPSDRFSAERTGGSVSTLTIQRTQQEDSAVYLCASSRTAGLLTEKLFFGSGTQLSVL.

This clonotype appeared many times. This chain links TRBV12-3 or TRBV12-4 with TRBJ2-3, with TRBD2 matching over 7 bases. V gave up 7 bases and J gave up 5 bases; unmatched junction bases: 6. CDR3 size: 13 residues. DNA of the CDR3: TGTGCCAGCACGGCGGGAGCCGGAGATACGCAGTATTTT. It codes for CASTAGAGDTQYF.

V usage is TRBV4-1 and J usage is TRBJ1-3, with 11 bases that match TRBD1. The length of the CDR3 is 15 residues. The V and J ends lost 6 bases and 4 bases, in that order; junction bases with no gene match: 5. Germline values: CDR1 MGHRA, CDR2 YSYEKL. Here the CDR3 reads CASSRDRGAGNTIYF. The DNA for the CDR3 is TGCGCCAGCAGTCGGGACAGGGGGGCCGGAAACACCATATATTTT.

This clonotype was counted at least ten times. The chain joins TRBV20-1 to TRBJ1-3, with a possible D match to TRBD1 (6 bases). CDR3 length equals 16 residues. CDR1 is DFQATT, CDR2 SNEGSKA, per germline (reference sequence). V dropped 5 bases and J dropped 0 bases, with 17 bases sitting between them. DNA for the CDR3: TGCAGTGCTCCATCTCGGGACACTTACTCTGGAAACACCATATATTTT. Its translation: CSAPSRDTYSGNTIYF.

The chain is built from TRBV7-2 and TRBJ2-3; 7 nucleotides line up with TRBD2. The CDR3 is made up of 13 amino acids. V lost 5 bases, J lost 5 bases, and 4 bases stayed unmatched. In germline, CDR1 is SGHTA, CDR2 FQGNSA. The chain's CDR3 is CASSRSGIDTQYF. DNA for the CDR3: TGTGCCAGCAGCCGGAGCGGGATAGATACGCAGTATTTT.

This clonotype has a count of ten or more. This chain's CDR3 is CSALSGTLSSYNEQFF. CDR3 DNA sequence: TGCAGTGCCCTTTCCGGGACGCTGAGCTCCTACAATGAGCAGTTCTTC. This chain uses TRBV20-1 with TRBJ2-1; D may match TRBD1 or TRBD2 (5 bases each). The CDR3 consists of 16 residues. Germline V gene lookup returns CDR1 DFQATT and CDR2 SNEGSKA (reference sequence). V gave up 6 bases and J gave up 0 bases, with 18 bases separating them.

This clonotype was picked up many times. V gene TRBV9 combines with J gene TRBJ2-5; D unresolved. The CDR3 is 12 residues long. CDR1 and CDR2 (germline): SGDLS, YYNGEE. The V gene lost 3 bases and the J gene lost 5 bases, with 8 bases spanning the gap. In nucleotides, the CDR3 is TGTGCCAGCAGCGGCCCCGGGGAGACCCAGTACTTC. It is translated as CASSGPGETQYF.

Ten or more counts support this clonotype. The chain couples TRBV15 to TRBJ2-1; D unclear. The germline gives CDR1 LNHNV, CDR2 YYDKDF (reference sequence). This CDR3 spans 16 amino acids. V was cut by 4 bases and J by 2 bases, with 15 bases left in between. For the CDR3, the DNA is TGTGCCACCAGCAATTTGGGCCGTAGAGCCTACAATGAGCAGTTCTTC. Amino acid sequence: CATSNLGRRAYNEQFF.

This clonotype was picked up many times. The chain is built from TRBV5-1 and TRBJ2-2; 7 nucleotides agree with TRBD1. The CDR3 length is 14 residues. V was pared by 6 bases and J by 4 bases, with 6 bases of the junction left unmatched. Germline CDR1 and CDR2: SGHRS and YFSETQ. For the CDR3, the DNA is TGCGCCAGCACGGTAGGGGGCAGCACCGGGGAGCTGTTTTTT. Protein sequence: CASTVGGSTGELFF. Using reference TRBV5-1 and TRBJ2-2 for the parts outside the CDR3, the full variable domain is KAGVTQTPRYLIKTRGQQVTLSCSPISGHRSVSWYQQTPGQGLQFLFEYFSETQRNKGNFPGRFSGRQFSNSRSEMNVSTLELGDSALYLCASTVGGSTGELFFGEGSRLTVL.

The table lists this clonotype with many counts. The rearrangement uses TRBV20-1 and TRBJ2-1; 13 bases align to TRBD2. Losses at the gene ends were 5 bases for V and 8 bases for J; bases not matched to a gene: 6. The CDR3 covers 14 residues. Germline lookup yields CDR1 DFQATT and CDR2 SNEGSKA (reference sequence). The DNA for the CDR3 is TGCAGTGCTGAAGGACTAGCGGGAGTGGATGAGCAGTTCTTC. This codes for CSAEGLAGVDEQFF.

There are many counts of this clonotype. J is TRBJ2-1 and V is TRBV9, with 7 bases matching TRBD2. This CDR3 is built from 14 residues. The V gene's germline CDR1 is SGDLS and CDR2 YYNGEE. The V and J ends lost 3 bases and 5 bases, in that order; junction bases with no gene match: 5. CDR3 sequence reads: CASSATGTNNEQFF. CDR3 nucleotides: TGTGCCAGCAGCGCCACCGGGACTAACAATGAGCAGTTCTTC.

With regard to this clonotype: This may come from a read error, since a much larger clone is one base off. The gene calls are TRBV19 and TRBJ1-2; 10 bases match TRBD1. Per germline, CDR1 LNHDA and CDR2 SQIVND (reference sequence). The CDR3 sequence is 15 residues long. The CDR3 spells CAGRRSGQGDYGYTF. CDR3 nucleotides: TGTGCCGGTAGACGGTCAGGACAGGGGGACTATGGCTACACCTTC.

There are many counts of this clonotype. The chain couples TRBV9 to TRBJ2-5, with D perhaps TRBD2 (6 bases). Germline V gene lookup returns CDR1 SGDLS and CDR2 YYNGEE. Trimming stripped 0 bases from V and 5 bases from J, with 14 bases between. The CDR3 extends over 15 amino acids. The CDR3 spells CASSVVGGLAETQYF. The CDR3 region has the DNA TGTGCCAGCAGCGTAGTAGGAGGGCTAGCGGAGACCCAGTACTTC.

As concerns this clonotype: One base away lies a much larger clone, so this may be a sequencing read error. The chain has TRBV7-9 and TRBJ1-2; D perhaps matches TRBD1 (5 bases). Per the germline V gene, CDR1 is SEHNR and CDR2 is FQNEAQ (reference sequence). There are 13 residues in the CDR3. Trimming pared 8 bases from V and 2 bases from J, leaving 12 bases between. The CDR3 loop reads CASGHRENYGYTF. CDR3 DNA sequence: TGTGCCAGCGGACACCGGGAGAACTATGGCTACACCTTC.

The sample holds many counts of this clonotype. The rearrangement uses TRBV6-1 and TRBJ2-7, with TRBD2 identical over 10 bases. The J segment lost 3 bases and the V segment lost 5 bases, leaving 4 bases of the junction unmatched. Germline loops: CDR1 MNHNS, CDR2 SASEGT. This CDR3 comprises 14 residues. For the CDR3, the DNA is TGTGCCAGCAGTTCCGGGACTAGCGTCTACGAGCAGTACTTC. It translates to CASSSGTSVYEQYF.

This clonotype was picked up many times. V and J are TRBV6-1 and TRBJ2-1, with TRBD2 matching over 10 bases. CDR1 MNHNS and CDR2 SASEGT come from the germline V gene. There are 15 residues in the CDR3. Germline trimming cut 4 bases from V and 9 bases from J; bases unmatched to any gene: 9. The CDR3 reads CASSGSGRQVPEQFF. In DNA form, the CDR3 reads TGTGCCAGCAGTGGTAGCGGGAGGCAGGTTCCTGAGCAGTTCTTC.